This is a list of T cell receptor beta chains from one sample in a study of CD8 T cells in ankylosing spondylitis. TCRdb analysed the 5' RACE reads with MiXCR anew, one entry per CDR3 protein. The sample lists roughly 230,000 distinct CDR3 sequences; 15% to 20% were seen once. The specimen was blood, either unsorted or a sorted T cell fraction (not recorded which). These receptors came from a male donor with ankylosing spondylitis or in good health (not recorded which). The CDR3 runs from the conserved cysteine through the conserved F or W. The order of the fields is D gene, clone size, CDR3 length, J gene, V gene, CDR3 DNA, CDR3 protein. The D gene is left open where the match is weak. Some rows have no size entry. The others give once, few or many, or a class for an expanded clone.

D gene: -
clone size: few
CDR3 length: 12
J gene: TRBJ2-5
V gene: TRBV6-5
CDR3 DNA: TGTGCCAGCAGTTACCGGGGAGAGACCCAGTACTTC
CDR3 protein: CASSYRGETQYF

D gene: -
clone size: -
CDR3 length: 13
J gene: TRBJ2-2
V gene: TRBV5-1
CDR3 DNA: TGCGCCAGCAGCTTGGAACCGCCCGGGGAGCTGTTTTTT
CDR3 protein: CASSLEPPGELFF

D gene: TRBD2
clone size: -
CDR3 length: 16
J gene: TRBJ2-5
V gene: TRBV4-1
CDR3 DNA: TGCGCCAGCAGCCAAGGACTAGCGGGAGTGGAAGAGACCCAGTACTTC
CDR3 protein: CASSQGLAGVEETQYF

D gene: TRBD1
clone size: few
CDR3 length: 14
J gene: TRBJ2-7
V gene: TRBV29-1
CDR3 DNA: TGCAGCGTTTATCCCGGGACAGGGGGCTACGAGCAGTACTTC
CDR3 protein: CSVYPGTGGYEQYF

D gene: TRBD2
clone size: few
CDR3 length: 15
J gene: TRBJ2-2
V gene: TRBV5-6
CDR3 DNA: TGTGCCAGCAGCTCTGCGACTAGCGGGACCGGGGAGCTGTTTTTT
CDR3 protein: CASSSATSGTGELFF

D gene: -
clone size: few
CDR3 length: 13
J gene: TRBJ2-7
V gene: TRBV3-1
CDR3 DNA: TGTGCCAGCAGCCAAAGCATTGTCTACGAGCAGTACTTC
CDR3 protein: CASSQSIVYEQYF

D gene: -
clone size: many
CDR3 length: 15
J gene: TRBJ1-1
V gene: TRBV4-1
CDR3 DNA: TGCGCCAGCAGCCTCCCGTCCGGGGGAGGGACTGAAGCTTTCTTT
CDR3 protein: CASSLPSGGGTEAFF

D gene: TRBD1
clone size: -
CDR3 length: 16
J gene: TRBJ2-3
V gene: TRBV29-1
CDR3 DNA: TGCAGCGTTGAACTGGGGGACAGGGAGGTCACAGATACGCAGTATTTT
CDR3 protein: CSVELGDREVTDTQYF

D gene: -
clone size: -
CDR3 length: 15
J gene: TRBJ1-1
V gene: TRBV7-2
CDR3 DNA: TGTGCCAGCAGCTCGCTAGCGGGTACAAACACTGAAGCTTTCTTT
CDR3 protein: CASSSLAGTNTEAFF

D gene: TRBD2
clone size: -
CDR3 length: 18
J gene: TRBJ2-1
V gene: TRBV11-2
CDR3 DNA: TGTGCCAGCAGCTTAGTCCCCCGAGGACTAGCGGGCGACAATGAGCAGTTCTTC
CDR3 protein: CASSLVPRGLAGDNEQFF

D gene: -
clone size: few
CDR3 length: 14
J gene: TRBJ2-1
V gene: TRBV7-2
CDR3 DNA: TGTGCCAGCAGCTCCCGGATAGCCTACAATGAGCAGTTCTTC
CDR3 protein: CASSSRIAYNEQFF

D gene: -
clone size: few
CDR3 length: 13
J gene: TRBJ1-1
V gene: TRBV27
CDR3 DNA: TGTGCCAGCAGTTTAGGTCAAGGTAGCGAAGCTTTCTTT
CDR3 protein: CASSLGQGSEAFF

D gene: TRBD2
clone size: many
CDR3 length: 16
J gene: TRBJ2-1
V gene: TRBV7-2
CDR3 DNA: TGTGCCAGCAGCTTAGGCCTAGCGGGAATCTACAATGAGCAGTTCTTC
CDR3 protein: CASSLGLAGIYNEQFF

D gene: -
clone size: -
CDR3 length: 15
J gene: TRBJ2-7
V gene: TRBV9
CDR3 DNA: TGTGCCAGCAGCGTAGGGGGCTTCTCGGGCCACGAGCAGTACTTC
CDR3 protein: CASSVGGFSGHEQYF

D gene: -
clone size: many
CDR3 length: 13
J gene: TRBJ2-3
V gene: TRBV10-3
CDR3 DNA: TGTGCCATCTCGTTGGACAACACAGATACGCAGTATTTT
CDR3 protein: CAISLDNTDTQYF

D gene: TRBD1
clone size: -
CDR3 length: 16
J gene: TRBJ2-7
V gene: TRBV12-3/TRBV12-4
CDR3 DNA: TGTGCCAGCAGTCACGGACAGGGGATTTCCTTACACGAGCAGTACTTC
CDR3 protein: CASSHGQGISLHEQYF

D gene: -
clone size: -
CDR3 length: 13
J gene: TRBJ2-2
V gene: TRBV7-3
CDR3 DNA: TGTGCCAGCAGCCTATTGATGGGCGGGGAGCTGTTTTTT
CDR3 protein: CASSLLMGGELFF

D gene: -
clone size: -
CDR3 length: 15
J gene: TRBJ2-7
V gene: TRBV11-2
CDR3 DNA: TGTGCCAGCAGCTTAGGGTTTGTGGGAGTGGACGAGCAGTACTTC
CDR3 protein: CASSLGFVGVDEQYF

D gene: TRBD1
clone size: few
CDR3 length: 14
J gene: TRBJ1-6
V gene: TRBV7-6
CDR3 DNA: TGTGCCAGCAGCGCGACAGGGAATAATTCACCCCTCCACTTT
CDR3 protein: CASSATGNNSPLHF

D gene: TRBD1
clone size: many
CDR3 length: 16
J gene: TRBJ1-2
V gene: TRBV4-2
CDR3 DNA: TGTGCCAGCAGCCAATTGACAGGGTTAACCAACTATGGCTACACCTTC
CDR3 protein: CASSQLTGLTNYGYTF

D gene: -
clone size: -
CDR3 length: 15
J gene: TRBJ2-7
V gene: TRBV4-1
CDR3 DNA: TGCGCCAGCAGTTCGGGTCCTCACCCCTCCTACGAGCAGTACTTC
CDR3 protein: CASSSGPHPSYEQYF

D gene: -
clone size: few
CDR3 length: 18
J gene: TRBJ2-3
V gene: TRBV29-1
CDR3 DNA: TGCAGCGTTGTACCCGACAGGCCTTTATCGGGGCACGCAGATACGCAGTATTTT
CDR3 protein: CSVVPDRPLSGHADTQYF

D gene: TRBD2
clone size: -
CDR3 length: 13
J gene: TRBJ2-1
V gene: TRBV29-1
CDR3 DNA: TGCAGCGTGCATGACGGGAGGATCGATGAGCAGTTCTTC
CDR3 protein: CSVHDGRIDEQFF

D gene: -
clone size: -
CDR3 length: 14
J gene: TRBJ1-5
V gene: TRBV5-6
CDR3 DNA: TGTGCCAGCAGCTCGGGACTAAGCAATCAGCCCCAGCATTTT
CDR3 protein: CASSSGLSNQPQHF

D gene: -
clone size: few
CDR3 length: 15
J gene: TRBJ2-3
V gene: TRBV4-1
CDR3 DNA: TGCGCCAGCAGCAGCACAGGGCTTAGCACAGATACGCAGTATTTT
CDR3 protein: CASSSTGLSTDTQYF

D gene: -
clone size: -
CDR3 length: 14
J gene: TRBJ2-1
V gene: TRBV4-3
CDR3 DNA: TGCGCCACCAGCCCAAGTCGGCAGGACAATGAGCAGTTCTTC
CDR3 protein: CATSPSRQDNEQFF

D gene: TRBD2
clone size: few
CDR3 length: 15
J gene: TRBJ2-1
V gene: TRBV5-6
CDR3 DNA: TGTGCCAGCAGGCCCGGGACTAGCTTCACGGTTGAGCAGTTCTTC
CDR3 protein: CASRPGTSFTVEQFF

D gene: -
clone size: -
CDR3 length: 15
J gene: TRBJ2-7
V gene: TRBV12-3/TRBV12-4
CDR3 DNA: TGTGCCAGCAGCCCCGGAGGCACCTACTCCTACGAGCAGTACTTC
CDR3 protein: CASSPGGTYSYEQYF

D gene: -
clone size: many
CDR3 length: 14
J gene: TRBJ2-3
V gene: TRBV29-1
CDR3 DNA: TGCAGCGTTGAAATCCCCCCACAGGGATATACGCAGTATTTT
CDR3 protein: CSVEIPPQGYTQYF

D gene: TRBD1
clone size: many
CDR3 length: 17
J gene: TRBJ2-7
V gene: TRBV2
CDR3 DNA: TGTGCCAGCACTTCACGAGGGACAGGACTATCATCCTACGAGCAGTACTTC
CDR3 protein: CASTSRGTGLSSYEQYF

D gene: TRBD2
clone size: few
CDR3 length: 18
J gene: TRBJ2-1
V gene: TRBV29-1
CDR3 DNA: TGCAGCGTTGGGGGACTAGCGGGAGGACATAGTGCCTACAATGAGCAGTTCTTC
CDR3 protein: CSVGGLAGGHSAYNEQFF

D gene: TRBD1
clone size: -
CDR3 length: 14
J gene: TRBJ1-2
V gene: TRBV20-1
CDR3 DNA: TGCAGTGCTAGTGAGACAGGGGAGGCCTATGGCTACACCTTC
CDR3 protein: CSASETGEAYGYTF

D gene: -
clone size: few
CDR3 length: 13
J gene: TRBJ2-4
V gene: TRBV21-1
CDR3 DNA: TGTGCCAGCAGCCTAACAGACAGTTGCATTCAGTACTTC
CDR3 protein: CASSLTDSCIQYF

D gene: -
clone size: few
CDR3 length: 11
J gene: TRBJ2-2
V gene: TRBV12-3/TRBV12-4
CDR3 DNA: TGTGCCAGCGCCACACCGGGGGAGCTGTTTTTT
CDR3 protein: CASATPGELFF

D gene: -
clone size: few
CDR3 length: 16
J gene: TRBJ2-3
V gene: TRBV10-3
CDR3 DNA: TGTGCCATCAGTGACGGTGCCAGTCAGGGCACAGATACGCAGTATTTT
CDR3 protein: CAISDGASQGTDTQYF

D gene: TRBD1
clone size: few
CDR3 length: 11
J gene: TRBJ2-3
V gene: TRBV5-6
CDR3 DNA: TGTGCCAGCAGCTCAGGGGACAGCACCTATTTT
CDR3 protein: CASSSGDSTYF

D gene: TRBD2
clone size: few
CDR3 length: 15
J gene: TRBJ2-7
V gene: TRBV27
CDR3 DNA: TGTGCCAGCAGTGGGGGGACTAGCGGTCTCGTCGAGCAGTACTTC
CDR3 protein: CASSGGTSGLVEQYF

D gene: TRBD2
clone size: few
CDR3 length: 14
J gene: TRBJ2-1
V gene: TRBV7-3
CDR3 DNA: TGTGCCAGCAGCCCCATAGCGGGAGCAGGTGAGCAGTTCTTC
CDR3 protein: CASSPIAGAGEQFF

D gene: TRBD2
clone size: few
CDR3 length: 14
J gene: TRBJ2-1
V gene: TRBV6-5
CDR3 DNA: TGTGCCAGCAGTTCACTAGCGGTTGGAAATGAGCAGTTCTTC
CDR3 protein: CASSSLAVGNEQFF

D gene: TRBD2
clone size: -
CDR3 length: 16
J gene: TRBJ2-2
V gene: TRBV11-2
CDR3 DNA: TGTGCCAGCAGCTTAGGCCTAGCGGGAGAAGTCGGGGAGCTGTTTTTT
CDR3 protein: CASSLGLAGEVGELFF

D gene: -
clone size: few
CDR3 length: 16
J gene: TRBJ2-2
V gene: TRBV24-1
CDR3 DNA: TGTGCCACCAGTGACCCGAGCGGAGAGGGCTCCGGGGAGCTGTTTTTT
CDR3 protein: CATSDPSGEGSGELFF

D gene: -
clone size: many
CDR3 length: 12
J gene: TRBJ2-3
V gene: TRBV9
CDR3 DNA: TGTGCCAGCTCTGGGGGCGTAGCGCCGCAGTATTTT
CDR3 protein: CASSGGVAPQYF

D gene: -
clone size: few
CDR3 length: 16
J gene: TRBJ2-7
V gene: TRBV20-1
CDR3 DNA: TGCAGTGCTAGAGACACCCCATTAGTGGCGAGCTACGAGCAGTACTTC
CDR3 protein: CSARDTPLVASYEQYF

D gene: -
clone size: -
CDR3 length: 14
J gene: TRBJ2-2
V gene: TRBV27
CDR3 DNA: TGTGCCAGCGGGGTCAGGGCCGACACCGGGGAGCTGTTTTTT
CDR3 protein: CASGVRADTGELFF

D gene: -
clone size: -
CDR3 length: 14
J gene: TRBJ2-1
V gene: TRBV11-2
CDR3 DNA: TGTGCCAGCAGCTTAGTTTACGGGGACAATGAGCAGTTCTTC
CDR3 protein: CASSLVYGDNEQFF

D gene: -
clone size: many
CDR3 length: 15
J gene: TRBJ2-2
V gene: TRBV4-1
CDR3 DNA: TGCGCCAGCAGCCGGGTGGACAGAGAAACCGGGGAGCTGTTTTTT
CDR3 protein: CASSRVDRETGELFF

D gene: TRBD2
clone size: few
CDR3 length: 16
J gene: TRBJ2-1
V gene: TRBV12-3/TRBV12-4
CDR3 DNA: TGTGCCAGCAGCCCGACCCTACTAGCGGCCTACAATGAGCAGTTCTTC
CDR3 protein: CASSPTLLAAYNEQFF

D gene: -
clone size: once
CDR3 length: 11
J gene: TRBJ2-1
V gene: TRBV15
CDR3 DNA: TGTGCCACCAGCACCCACAATGAGCAGTTCTTC
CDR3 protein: CATSTHNEQFF

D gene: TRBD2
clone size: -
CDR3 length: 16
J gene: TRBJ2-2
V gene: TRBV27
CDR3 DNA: TGTGCCAGCAGTAAAACTAGCGGGAGGTTCACCGGGGAGCTGTTTTTT
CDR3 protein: CASSKTSGRFTGELFF

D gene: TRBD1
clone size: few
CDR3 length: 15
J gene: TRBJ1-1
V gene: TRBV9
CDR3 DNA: TGTGCCAGCAGCGTGGGGACAGGGGTTAACACTGAAGCTTTCTTT
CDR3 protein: CASSVGTGVNTEAFF

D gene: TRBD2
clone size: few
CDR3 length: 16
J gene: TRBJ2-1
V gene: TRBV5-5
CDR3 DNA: TGTGCCAGCAGCTTGGGGGCGGGAGGGGGGCACAATGAGCAGTTCTTC
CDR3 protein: CASSLGAGGGHNEQFF

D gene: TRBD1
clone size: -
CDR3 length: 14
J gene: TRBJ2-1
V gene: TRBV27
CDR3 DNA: TGTGCCAGCAGTCTTCAGGGGGACTACAATGAGCAGTTCTTC
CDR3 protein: CASSLQGDYNEQFF

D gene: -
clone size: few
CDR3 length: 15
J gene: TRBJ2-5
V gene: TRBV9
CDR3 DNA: TGTGCCAGCAGCGTAGACTCGACCCGAGCGGAGACCCAGTACTTC
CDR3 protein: CASSVDSTRAETQYF

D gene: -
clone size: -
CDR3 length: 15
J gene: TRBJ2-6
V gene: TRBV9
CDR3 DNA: TGTGCCAGCAGCGGGATTCTCTCTGGGGCCAACGTCCTGACTTTC
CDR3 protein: CASSGILSGANVLTF

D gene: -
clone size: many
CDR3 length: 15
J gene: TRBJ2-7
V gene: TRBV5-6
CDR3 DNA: TGTGCCAGCAGCTTGGCGGGACATGGCCCCGGGGAGCAGTACTTC
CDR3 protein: CASSLAGHGPGEQYF

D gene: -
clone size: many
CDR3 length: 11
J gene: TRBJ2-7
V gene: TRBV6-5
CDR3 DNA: TGTGCCAGCAGTTACTCAGGGAAGAAGTACTTC
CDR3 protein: CASSYSGKKYF

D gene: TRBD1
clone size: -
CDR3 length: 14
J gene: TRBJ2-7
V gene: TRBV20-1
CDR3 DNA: TGCAGTGCTAGACCCCCGAACAGGGGGGACGAGCAGTACTTC
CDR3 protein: CSARPPNRGDEQYF